The T cell receptor (beta chain) described here comes from a study of cytomegalovirus exposure and HLA in healthy donors. TCRdb's copy holds only in-frame clones and misses some; the assay was immunoSEQ multiplex PCR. This repertoire shows 280,000 or so clones, 85% to 90% found once; its top ten account for approximately 0.9%. Study-level findings and limits: Subsequent analysis showed first-cohort TCR clusters tending to co-occur in about 110 validation repertoires. As confirmed in vitro, a few CMV-associated chains were specific for CMV antigens.

With regard to this clone: The antigen is undetermined.

The sequence came from a woman between 18 and 30 years old in good health and CMV-seronegative. The sample taken for sequencing was PBMCs.

The CDR3: CASSPGTGAYEQYF. The CDR3 DNA reads TGTGCCAGCAGCCCTGGGACAGGGGCCTACGAGCAGTACTTC. V gene TRBV7-7 combines with J gene TRBJ2-7; the match to TRBD1 covers 10 bases. After removal of 5 bases from V and 2 bases from J, the junction contained 3 bases not matched to a gene. The germline V gene encodes CDR1 SSHAT and CDR2 FNYEAQ (reference sequence). The CDR3 spans 14 residues.